This T cell receptor beta chain was sequenced in a study of blood T cell repertoires in COVID-19. At the level of the study: The United States, Italy and Spain supplied acute and convalescent COVID-19 samples.

Across about two dozen US areas, participants ranged in age from about 18 to 90 years. Each participant's cohort was designated according to participant-reported clinical history. As originally analysed: Amplification of reference gene primers was used by the study to estimate nucleated cell counts. Repertoires were generated with immunoSEQ multiplex PCR, while TCRdb's copy carries only in-frame clones and drops some. The V and J calls and clone size are taken from that table; D and trimming were inferred from the DNA. The sample holds approximately 220,000 clones, 65% to 85% seen once. The germline gives CDR1 LNHDA, CDR2 SQIVND (reference sequence). The V and J ends lost 3 bases and 4 bases, in that order; junction bases with no gene match: 3. The CDR3 contains 14 residues.

The TCR was taken from a woman aged 40 to 49 with acute COVID-19. Sequencing was done on a sample of PBMCs or T cells enriched from blood (not recorded which). The gene calls are TRBV19 and TRBJ2-7; 10 bases agree with TRBD1. The CDR3 protein is CASSMGTGEYEQYF. CDR3 DNA sequence: TGTGCCAGTAGTATGGGGACAGGGGAGTACGAGCAGTACTTC.